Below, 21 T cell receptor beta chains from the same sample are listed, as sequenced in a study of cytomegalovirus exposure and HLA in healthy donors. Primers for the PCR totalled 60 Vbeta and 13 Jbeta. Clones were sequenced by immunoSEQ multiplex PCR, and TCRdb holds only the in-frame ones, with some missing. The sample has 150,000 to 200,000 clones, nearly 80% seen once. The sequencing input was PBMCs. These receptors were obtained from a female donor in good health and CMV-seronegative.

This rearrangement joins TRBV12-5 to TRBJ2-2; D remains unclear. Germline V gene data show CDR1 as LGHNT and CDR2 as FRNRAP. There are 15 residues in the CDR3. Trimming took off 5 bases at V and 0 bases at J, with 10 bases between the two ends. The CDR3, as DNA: TGTGCTAGTGGTGGCAGGTCCACGAACACCGGGGAGCTGTTTTTT. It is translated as CASGGRSTNTGELFF.

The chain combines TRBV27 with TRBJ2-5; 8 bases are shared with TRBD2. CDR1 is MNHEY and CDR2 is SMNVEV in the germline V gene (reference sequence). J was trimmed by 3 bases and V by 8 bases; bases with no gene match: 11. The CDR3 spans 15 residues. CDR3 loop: CASGGKRGFKETQYF. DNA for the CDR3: TGTGCCAGCGGCGGAAAGCGGGGGTTCAAAGAGACCCAGTACTTC.

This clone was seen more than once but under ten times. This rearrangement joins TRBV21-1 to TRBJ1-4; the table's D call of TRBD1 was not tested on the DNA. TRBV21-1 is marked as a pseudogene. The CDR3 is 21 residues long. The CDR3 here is CASTPGLRTASTYSTNEKLFF. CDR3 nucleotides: TGTGCCAGCACCCCAGGTCTCCGGACAGCTTCAACCTATTCAACTAATGAAAAACTGTTTTTT.

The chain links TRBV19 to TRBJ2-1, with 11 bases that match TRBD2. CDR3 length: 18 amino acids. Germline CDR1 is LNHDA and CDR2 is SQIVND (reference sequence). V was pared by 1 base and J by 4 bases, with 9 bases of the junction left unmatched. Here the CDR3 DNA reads TGTGCCAGTAGTATAGGTAGGGGGCTAGCGGGGGGATACAATGAGCAGTTCTTC. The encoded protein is CASSIGRGLAGGYNEQFF. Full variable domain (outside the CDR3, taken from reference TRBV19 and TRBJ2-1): DGGITQSPKYLFRKEGQNVTLSCEQNLNHDAMYWYRQDPGQGLRLIYYSQIVNDFQKGDIAEGYSVSREKKESFPLTVTSAQKNPTAFYLCASSIGRGLAGGYNEQFFGPGTRLTVL.

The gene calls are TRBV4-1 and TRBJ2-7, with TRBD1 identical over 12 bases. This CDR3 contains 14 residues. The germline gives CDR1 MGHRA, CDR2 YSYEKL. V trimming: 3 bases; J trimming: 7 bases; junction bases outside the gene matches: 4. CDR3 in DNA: TGCGCCAGCAGCCAGGGACAGGGGGCATGGGAGCAGTACTTC. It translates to CASSQGQGAWEQYF.

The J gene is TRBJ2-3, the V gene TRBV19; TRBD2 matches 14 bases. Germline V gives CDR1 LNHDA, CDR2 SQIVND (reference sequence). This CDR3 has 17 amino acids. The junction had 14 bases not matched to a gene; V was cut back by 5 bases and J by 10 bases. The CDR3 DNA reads TGTGCCAGTAGTTCGGGACTAGCGGGGGCCCTTCTGGAATCGCAGTATTTT. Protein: CASSSGLAGALLESQYF.

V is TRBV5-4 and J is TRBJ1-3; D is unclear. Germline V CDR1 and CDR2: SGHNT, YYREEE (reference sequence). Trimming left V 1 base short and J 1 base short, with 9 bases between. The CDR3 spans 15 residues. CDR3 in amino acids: CASSLSGNSGNTIYF. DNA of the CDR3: TGTGCCAGCAGCTTGTCCGGGAATTCTGGAAACACCATATATTTT.

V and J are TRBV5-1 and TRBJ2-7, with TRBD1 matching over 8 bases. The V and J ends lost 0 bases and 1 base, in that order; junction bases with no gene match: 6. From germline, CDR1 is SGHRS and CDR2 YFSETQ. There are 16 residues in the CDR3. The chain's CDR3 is CASSLGTGGYSYEQYF. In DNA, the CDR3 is TGCGCCAGCAGCTTGGGAACAGGGGGTTATTCCTACGAGCAGTACTTC.

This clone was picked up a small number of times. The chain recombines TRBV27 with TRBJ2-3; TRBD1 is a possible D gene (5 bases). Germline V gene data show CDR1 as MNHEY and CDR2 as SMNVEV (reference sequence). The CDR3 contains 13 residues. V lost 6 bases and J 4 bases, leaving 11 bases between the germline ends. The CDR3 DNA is TGTGCCAGCAGCCCTGGGGCCGCAGATACGCAGTATTTT. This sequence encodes CASSPGAADTQYF.

The CDR3 spells CASSSGLAGAGETQYF. The CDR3 nucleotides read TGTGCCAGCAGTTCCGGACTAGCGGGAGCTGGGGAGACCCAGTACTTC. The rearrangement uses TRBV6-6 and TRBJ2-5; 13 bases line up with TRBD2. This CDR3 is 16 amino acids long. After removal of 4 bases from V and 5 bases from J, the junction contained 7 bases not matched to a gene. Germline CDR1 and CDR2: MNHNY and SVGAGI (reference sequence).

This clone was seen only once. The CDR3 reads CASSFGQGGGLAEAFF. The DNA for the CDR3 is TGTGCCAGCAGTTTCGGTCAGGGCGGGGGTCTGGCTGAAGCTTTCTTT. This chain uses TRBV28 with TRBJ1-1; D is possibly TRBD1 (5 bases). Per germline, CDR1 MDHEN and CDR2 SYDVKM. The ends were cut back, 3 bases at V and 6 bases at J, with 20 bases in the middle. The length of the CDR3 is 16 residues.

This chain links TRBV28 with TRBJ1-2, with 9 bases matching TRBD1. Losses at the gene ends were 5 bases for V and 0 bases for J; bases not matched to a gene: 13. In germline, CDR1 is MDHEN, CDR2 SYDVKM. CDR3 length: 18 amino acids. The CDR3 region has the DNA TGTGCCAGCAGTCAATCCGGGACAGGGTACCAATCTAACTATGGCTACACCTTC. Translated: CASSQSGTGYQSNYGYTF.

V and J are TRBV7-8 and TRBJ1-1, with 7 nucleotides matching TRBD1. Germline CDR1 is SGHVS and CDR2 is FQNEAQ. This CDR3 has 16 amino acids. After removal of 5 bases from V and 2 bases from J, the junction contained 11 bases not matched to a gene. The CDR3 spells CASSLRDSPLNTEAFF. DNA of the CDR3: TGTGCCAGCAGCCTAAGGGACAGTCCTCTTAACACTGAAGCTTTCTTT.

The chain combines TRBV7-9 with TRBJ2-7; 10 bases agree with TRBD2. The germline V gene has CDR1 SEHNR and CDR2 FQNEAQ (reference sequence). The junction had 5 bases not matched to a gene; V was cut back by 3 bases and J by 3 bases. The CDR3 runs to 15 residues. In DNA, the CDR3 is TGTGCCAGCAGCTTTTCCACTAGCGGGGACTACGAGCAGTACTTC. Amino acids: CASSFSTSGDYEQYF.

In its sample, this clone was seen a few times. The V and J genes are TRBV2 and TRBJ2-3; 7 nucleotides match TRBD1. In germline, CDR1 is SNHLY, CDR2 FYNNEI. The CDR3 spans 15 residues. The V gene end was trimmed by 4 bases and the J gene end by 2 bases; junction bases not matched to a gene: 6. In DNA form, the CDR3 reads TGTGCCAGCAGTGCCACGGGACAGATCACAGATACGCAGTATTTT. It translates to CASSATGQITDTQYF. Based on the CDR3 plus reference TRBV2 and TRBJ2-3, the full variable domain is EPEVTQTPSHQVTQMGQEVILRCVPISNHLYFYWYRQILGQKVEFLVSFYNNEISEKSEIFDDQFSVERPDGSNFTLKIRSTKLEDSAMYFCASSATGQITDTQYFGPGTRLTVL.

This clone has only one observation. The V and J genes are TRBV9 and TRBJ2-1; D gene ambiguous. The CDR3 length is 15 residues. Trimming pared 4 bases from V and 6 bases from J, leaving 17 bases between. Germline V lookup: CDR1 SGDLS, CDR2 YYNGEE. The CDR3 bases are TGTGCCAGCAGCAGAGCGTATCGTACCGGCAATGAGCAGTTCTTC. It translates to CASSRAYRTGNEQFF.

The CDR3 reads CASSFRPGQGATEAFF. The CDR3 DNA reads as TGCGCCAGCAGCTTTCGACCGGGACAGGGGGCCACTGAAGCTTTCTTT. The rearrangement uses TRBV5-1 and TRBJ1-1; TRBD1 matches at 12 bases. V trimming: 2 bases; J trimming: 4 bases; junction bases outside the gene matches: 6. The V gene's germline CDR1 is SGHRS and CDR2 YFSETQ. The CDR3 runs 16 residues.

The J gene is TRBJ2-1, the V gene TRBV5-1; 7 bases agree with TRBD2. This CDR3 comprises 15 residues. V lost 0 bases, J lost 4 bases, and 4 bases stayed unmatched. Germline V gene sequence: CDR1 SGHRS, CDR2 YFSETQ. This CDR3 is CASSLVLRGYNEQFF. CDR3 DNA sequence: TGCGCCAGCAGCTTGGTATTGCGGGGGTACAATGAGCAGTTCTTC.

CDR3 amino acids: CASSPDRGHYEQYF. Here the CDR3 DNA reads TGCGCCAGCAGCCCGGACAGGGGGCACTACGAGCAGTACTTC. The rearrangement links TRBV5-1 to TRBJ2-7; TRBD1 matches 11 bases. Germline CDR1 reads SGHRS; CDR2 reads YFSETQ. Trimming at V came to 4 bases and at J to 3 bases, leaving 3 bases not matched to a gene. This CDR3 spans 14 amino acids.

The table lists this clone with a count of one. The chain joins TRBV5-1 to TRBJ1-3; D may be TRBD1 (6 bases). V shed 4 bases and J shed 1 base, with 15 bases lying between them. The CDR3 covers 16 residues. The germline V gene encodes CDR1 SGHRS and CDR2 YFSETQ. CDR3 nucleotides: TGCGCCAGCAGCAACACCCCGGGACATTCTGGAAACACCATATATTTT. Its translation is CASSNTPGHSGNTIYF. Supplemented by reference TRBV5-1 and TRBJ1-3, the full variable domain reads KAGVTQTPRYLIKTRGQQVTLSCSPISGHRSVSWYQQTPGQGLQFLFEYFSETQRNKGNFPGRFSGRQFSNSRSEMNVSTLELGDSALYLCASSNTPGHSGNTIYFGEGSWLTVV.

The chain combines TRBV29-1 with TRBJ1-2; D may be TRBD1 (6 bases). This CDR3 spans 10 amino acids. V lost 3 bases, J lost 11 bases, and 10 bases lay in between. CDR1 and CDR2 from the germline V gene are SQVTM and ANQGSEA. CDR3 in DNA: TGCAGCGTTGATGGTAGGGGGTACACCTTC. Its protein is CSVDGRGYTF.